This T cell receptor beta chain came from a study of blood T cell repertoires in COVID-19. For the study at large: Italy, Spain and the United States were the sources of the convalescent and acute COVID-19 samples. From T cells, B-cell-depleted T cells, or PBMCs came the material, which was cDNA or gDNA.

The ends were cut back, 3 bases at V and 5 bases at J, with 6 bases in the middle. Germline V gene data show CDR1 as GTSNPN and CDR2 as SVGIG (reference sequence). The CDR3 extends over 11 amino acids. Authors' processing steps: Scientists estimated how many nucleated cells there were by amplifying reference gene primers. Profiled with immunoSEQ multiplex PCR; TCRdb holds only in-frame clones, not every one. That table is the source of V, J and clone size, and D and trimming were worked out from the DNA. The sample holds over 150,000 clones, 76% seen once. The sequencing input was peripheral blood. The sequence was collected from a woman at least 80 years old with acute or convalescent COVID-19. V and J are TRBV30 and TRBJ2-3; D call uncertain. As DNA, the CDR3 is TGTGCCTGGAGCCTTAAAGATACGCAGTATTTT. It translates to CAWSLKDTQYF.